This TCR beta chain came from a study of T-cell reconstitution after alpha-beta-depleted transplantation in children. The table lists this clonotype with a few counts. TCRbeta library construction was performed incorporating unique molecular identifiers. MiXCR, applied by TCRdb to the PCR reads, yields one record per CDR3 protein. There are hundreds of thousands of distinct CDR3 sequences in the sample; about 17% occur only once, and 3% to 3.5% lies in the top ten. The J segment lost 6 bases and the V segment lost 3 bases, leaving 11 bases of the junction unmatched. This CDR3 spans 16 amino acids. The germline gives CDR1 MGHRA, CDR2 YSYEKL.

Here the sequenced sample was PBMCs from the stem cell graft donor, taken from the stem cell graft. The origin of this receptor is a human donor who donated a stem cell graft to a child with acute lymphoblastic leukemia. V and J are TRBV4-1 and TRBJ2-1, with 7 positions matching TRBD1. CDR3: CASSHFPGTATNEQFF. The CDR3 bases are TGCGCCAGCAGCCATTTTCCCGGGACAGCTACCAATGAGCAGTTCTTC.